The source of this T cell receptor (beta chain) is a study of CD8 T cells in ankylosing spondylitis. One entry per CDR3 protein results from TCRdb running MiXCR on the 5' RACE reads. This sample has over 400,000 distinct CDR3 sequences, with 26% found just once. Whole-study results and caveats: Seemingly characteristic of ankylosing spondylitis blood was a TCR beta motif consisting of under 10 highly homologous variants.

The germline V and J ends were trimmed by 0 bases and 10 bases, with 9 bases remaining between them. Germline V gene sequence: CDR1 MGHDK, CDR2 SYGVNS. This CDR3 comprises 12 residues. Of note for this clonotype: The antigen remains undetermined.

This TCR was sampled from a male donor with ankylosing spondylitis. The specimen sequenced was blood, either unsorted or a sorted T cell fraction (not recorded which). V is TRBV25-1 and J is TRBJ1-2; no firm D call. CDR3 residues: CASSEYRNHYTF. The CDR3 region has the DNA TGTGCCAGCAGTGAATACCGGAACCACTACACCTTC.